Below are 11 T cell receptor beta chains sequenced from a single sample in a study of cytomegalovirus exposure and HLA in healthy donors. The PCR had 60 Vbeta and 13 Jbeta primers. Sequencing was performed with immunoSEQ multiplex PCR; in TCRdb, only in-frame clones are kept and a portion is missing. Found here are some 200,000 clones, approximately 88% of them singletons; the top ten hold roughly 2.6%. What was sequenced was PBMCs. The receptors were gathered from a woman in her fifties or sixties in good health and CMV-seropositive.

This chain links TRBV4-1 with TRBJ2-5; 7 bases match TRBD1. The J call may be mistaken, given a closer DNA end match to TRBJ2-7. In germline, CDR1 is MGHRA, CDR2 YSYEKL. This CDR3 spans 14 amino acids. The CDR3 sequence is CASSPWDSQVEQYF. The CDR3 DNA sequence: TGCGCCAGCAGCCCTTGGGACAGTCAAGTCGAGCAGTACTTC.

The CDR3 loop is CASSPPSPGQGSAEAFF. CDR3 DNA sequence: TGTGCCAGCTCACCACCTTCCCCGGGACAGGGGAGCGCTGAAGCTTTCTTT. V usage is TRBV18 and J usage is TRBJ1-1, with 10 bases lining up with TRBD1. V shed 0 bases and J 6 bases; nucleotides not matched to a gene: 10. Germline V lookup: CDR1 KGHSH, CDR2 LQKENI. This CDR3 is 17 amino acids long.

The chain uses TRBV7-9 and TRBJ2-2; 7 bases are shared with TRBD1. The J segment lost 7 bases and the V segment lost 1 base, leaving 9 bases of the junction unmatched. The V gene's germline CDR1 is SEHNR and CDR2 FQNEAQ (reference sequence). The CDR3 is 16 amino acids. This CDR3 is CASSLVTGDGGGELFF. CDR3 DNA: TGTGCCAGCAGCTTAGTCACAGGGGACGGTGGCGGGGAGCTGTTTTTT.

This sequence joins TRBV4-1 and TRBJ2-3; 15 nucleotides agree with TRBD2. This CDR3 contains 19 residues. The V and J ends lost 2 bases and 7 bases, in that order; junction bases with no gene match: 13. Germline V CDR1 and CDR2: MGHRA, YSYEKL. CDR3 loop: CASSQTPPPGLAGGNTQYF. In nucleotides, the CDR3 is TGCGCCAGCAGCCAAACCCCGCCACCGGGACTAGCGGGGGGTAATACGCAGTATTTT.

This chain links TRBV5-1 with TRBJ2-3; 10 bases line up with TRBD2. V lost 0 bases, J lost 5 bases, and 9 bases stayed unmatched. The germline gives CDR1 SGHRS, CDR2 YFSETQ. This CDR3 contains 17 residues. The CDR3: CASSLVASGGAGDTQYF. The CDR3 coding sequence is TGCGCCAGCAGCTTGGTCGCCAGCGGGGGGGCCGGAGATACGCAGTATTTT.

To note about this clone: At one end, the junction sequence differs from germline, possibly due to a read error. This rearrangement joins TRBV5-1 to TRBJ1-1; D might be TRBD1 (6 bases). From germline, CDR1 is SGHRS and CDR2 YFSETQ. The CDR3 spans 16 residues. The CDR3, as DNA: TGTGCCAGCAGCGACCTAGTGACAGGCCTGAACACTGAAGCTTTCTTT. Translated: CASSDLVTGLNTEAFF.

V and J are TRBV6-6 and TRBJ2-7; TRBD2 matches 9 bases. V was pared by 1 base and J by 3 bases, with 7 bases of the junction left unmatched. The CDR3 has 16 residues. CDR1 is MNHNY, CDR2 SVGAGI, per germline (reference sequence). The CDR3, as DNA: TGTGCCAGCAGTTACTTCCCGACTAGCGGAAACTACGAGCAGTACTTC. It translates to CASSYFPTSGNYEQYF.

This chain connects TRBV18 to TRBJ2-1; 7 positions match TRBD2. The CDR3 sequence is 15 residues long. The germline V gene encodes CDR1 KGHSH and CDR2 LQKENI. V lost 5 bases to trimming and J lost 5 bases; unmatched junction nucleotides: 9. CDR3 region: CASSTAGLPNNEQFF. CDR3 coding DNA: TGTGCCAGCTCAACAGCGGGGCTACCAAACAATGAGCAGTTCTTC.

The gene calls are TRBV5-1 and TRBJ2-7; maybe TRBD1 (6 bases). The germline V gene has CDR1 SGHRS and CDR2 YFSETQ. Trimming pared 5 bases from V and 5 bases from J, leaving 20 bases between. The CDR3 runs to 15 residues. CDR3 protein: CASRSQGTGYDEQYF. The DNA of the CDR3 is TGCGCCAGCAGGTCGCAAGGAACAGGGTACGACGAGCAGTACTTC. The whole variable domain, remainder taken from reference TRBV5-1 and TRBJ2-7, is KAGVTQTPRYLIKTRGQQVTLSCSPISGHRSVSWYQQTPGQGLQFLFEYFSETQRNKGNFPGRFSGRQFSNSRSEMNVSTLELGDSALYLCASRSQGTGYDEQYFGPGTRLTVT.

This clone showed up just a few times. The J gene is TRBJ1-3, the V gene TRBV5-1; the D gene is possibly TRBD1 (5 bases). The germline V and J ends were trimmed by 4 bases and 1 base, with 18 bases remaining between them. Germline values: CDR1 SGHRS, CDR2 YFSETQ. The CDR3 extends over 17 amino acids. CDR3 nucleotides: TGCGCCAGCAGCCCGGAGCCCAGGGTAGGGTCTGGAAACACCATATATTTT. Protein sequence: CASSPEPRVGSGNTIYF.

This chain connects TRBV27 to TRBJ2-1; no definite D call. V dropped 6 bases and J dropped 0 bases, with 9 bases sitting between them. This CDR3 contains 14 residues. In germline, CDR1 is MNHEY, CDR2 SMNVEV (reference sequence). For the CDR3, the DNA is TGTGCCAGCAGCCTAGAAGACTCCTACAATGAGCAGTTCTTC. This encodes CASSLEDSYNEQFF.